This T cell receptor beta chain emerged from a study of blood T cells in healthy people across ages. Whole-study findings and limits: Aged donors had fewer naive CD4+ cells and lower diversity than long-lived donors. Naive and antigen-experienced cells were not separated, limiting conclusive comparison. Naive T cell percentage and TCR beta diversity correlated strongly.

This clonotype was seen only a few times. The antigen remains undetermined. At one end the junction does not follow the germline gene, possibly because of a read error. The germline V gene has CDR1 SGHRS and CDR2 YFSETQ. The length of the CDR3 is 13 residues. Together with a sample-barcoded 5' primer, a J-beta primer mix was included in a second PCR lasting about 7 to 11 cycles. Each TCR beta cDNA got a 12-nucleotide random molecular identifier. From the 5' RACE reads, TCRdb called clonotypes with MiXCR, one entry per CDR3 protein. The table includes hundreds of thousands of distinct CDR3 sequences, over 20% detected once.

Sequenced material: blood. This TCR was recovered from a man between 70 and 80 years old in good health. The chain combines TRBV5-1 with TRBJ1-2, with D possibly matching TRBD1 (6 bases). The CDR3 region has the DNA TGCGCCGGCAGCGTGACAGGAGACTATGGCTACACCTTC. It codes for CAGSVTGDYGYTF. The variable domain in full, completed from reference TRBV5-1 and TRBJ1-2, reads KAGVTQTPRYLIKTRGQQVTLSCSPISGHRSVSWYQQTPGQGLQFLFEYFSETQRNKGNFPGRFSGRQFSNSRSEMNVSTLELGDSALYLCAGSVTGDYGYTFGSGTRLTVV.